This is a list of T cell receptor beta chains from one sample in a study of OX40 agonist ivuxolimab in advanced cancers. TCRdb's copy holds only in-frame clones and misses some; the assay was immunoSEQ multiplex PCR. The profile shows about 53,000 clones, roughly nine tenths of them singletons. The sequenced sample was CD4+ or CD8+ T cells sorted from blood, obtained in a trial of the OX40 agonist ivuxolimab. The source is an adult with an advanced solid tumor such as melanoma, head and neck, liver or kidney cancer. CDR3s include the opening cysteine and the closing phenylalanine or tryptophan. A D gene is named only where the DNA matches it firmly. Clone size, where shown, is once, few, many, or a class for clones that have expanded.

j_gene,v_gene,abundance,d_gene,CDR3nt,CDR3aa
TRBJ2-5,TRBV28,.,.,TGTGCCAGCAGTTTTCAACGGGGGAAGACCCAGTACTTC,CASSFQRGKTQYF
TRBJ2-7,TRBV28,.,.,TGTGCCAGCAGTTTATGGGGACGGTCATCCTACGAGCAGTACTTC,CASSLWGRSSYEQYF
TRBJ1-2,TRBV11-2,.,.,TGTGCCAGCAGCACCAGGGGCAGCAGCCGCTCTAACTATGGCTACACCTTC,CASSTRGSSRSNYGYTF
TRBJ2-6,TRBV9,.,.,TGTGCCAGCAGCATACAGAGCTCTGGGGCCAACGTCCTGACTTTC,CASSIQSSGANVLTF
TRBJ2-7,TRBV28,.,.,TGTGCCAGCAGTTTGGCAGGGCCTCCCTACGAGCAGTACTTC,CASSLAGPPYEQYF
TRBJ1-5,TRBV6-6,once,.,TGTGCCAGCAGTTACTCGGGCGGTAGCAATCAGCCCCAGCATTTT,CASSYSGGSNQPQHF
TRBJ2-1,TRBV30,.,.,TGTGCCTGGAGCTTAGGGGGGTTCAGCTCCTACAATGAGCAGTTCTTC,CAWSLGGFSSYNEQFF
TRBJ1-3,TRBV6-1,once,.,TGTGCCAGCAGTGAGGAGAGGGGAAACACCATATATTTT,CASSEERGNTIYF
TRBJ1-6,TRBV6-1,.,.,TGTGCCAGCACCAGAGGGCACGGGAATTCACCCCTCCACTTT,CASTRGHGNSPLHF
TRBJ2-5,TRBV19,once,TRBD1,TGTGCCAGTAGCTCGCGATTGGGGACAGGGGGCTCGGAGACCCAGTACTTC,CASSSRLGTGGSETQYF
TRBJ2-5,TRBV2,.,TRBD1,TGTGCCAGCAGTGGACCCGTGGCAGGGGGCAAGGAGACCCAGTACTTC,CASSGPVAGGKETQYF
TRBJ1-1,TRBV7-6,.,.,TGTGCCAGCAGCACGGACTGGGACACTGAAGCTTTCTTT,CASSTDWDTEAFF
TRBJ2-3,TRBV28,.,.,TGTGCCAGCAGATCGGAGGGGGATACGCAGTATTTT,CASRSEGDTQYF
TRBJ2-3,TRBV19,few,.,TGTGCCAGTAAGACTCATCTTTCGGATACGCAGTATTTT,CASKTHLSDTQYF
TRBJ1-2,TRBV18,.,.,TGTGCCAGCTCACCAGGACAGAAGGACTATGGCTACACCTTC,CASSPGQKDYGYTF
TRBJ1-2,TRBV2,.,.,TGTGCCAGCAGCATAGGGACTCACCCAAGTCGAGGCTACACCTTC,CASSIGTHPSRGYTF
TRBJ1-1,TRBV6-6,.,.,TGTGCCAGCAGCCCGCTGGGGGTGGGCACTGAAGCTTTCTTT,CASSPLGVGTEAFF
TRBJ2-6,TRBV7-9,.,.,TGTGCCAGCAGCTTATGGACGGACTCTGGGGCCAACGTCCTGACTTTC,CASSLWTDSGANVLTF
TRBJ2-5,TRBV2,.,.,TGTGCCAGCAGTGTGTACAGGGCCCAAGAGACCCAGTACTTC,CASSVYRAQETQYF
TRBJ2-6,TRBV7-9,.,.,TGTGCCAGCAGCTTCGACAGGTCTGGGGCCAACGTCCTGACTTTC,CASSFDRSGANVLTF
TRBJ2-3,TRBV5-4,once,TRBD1,TGTGCCAGCAGCTCACAACAGGGGGTCGGAGATACGCAGTATTTT,CASSSQQGVGDTQYF
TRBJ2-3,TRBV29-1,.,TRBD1,TGCAGCGTTGTACTCGGGACAGGACACTCCGGTACGCAGTATTTT,CSVVLGTGHSGTQYF
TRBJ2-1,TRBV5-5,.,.,TGTGCCAGCAGGGGCGGAAGCTCCTACAATGAGCAGTTCTTC,CASRGGSSYNEQFF
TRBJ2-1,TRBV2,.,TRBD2,TGTGCCAGTCAGCGGGAGTCGGGCAATGAGCAGTTCTTC,CASQRESGNEQFF
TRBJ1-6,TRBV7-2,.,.,TGTGCCAGCAGCTTAGGACGCACGGGAGATTCACCCCTCCACTTT,CASSLGRTGDSPLHF
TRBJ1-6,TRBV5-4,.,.,TGTGCCAGCAGCTTGGGAGGCAGGGGTAATTCACCCCTCCACTTT,CASSLGGRGNSPLHF
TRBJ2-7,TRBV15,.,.,TGTGCCACCAGCAGAGATCCCCAAGGGTTAGAGCAGTACTTC,CATSRDPQGLEQYF
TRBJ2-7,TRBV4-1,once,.,TGCGCCAGCAGCCAAGAGGGGACGGGAACCTACGAGCAGTACTTC,CASSQEGTGTYEQYF
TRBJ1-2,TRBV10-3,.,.,TGTGCCATCAGTGAGAAACAGGGAAACTATGGCTACACCTTC,CAISEKQGNYGYTF
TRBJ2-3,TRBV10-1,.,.,TGCGCCAGCAGTTGGACACCGGAGACAGATACGCAGTATTTT,CASSWTPETDTQYF
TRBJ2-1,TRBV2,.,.,TGTGCCAGCAGGGATCTAGCGAGCTCCTACAATGAGCAGTTCTTC,CASRDLASSYNEQFF
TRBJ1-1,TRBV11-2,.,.,TGTGCCAGCAGCTTTGACGCGGGGGCTGAAGCTTTCTTT,CASSFDAGAEAFF
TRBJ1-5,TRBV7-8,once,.,TGTGCCAGCAGCCTAGAAAGCAATCAGCCCCAGCATTTT,CASSLESNQPQHF
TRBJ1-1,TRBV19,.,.,TGTGCCAGTAGTATAGATCTTGCCCAGGGCACTGAAGCTTTCTTT,CASSIDLAQGTEAFF
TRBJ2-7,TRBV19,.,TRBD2,TGTGCCAGTAGTCCGGGACTAGCGGCTCGCGAGCAGTACTTC,CASSPGLAAREQYF
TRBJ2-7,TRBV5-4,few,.,TGTGCCAGCAGCTCCGGGGGCTCCTACGAGCAGTACTTC,CASSSGGSYEQYF
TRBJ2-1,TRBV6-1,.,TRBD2,TGTGCCAGCAGTGTCTACGAGGGACTAGCGGGGTTTTACAATGAGCAGTTCTTC,CASSVYEGLAGFYNEQFF
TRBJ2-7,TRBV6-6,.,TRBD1,TGTGCCAGCAGTTACCTAACAGGGGTAGGGGTCGAGCAGTACTTC,CASSYLTGVGVEQYF
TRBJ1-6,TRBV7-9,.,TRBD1,TGTGCCAGCAGCTTATATCGGGGACAGGGGAATTCACCCCTCCACTTT,CASSLYRGQGNSPLHF
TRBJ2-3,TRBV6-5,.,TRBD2,TGTGCCAGCAGTCGGGGGGGCCGGGATACGCAGTATTTT,CASSRGGRDTQYF
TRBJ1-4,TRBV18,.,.,TGTGCCAGCTCACCGAGTGGGAGGGATAATGAAAAACTGTTTTTT,CASSPSGRDNEKLFF
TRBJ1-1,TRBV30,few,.,TGTGCCTGTAAAAGAACAGTGAACACTGAAGCTTTCTTT,CACKRTVNTEAFF
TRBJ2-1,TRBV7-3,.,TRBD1,TGTGCCAGCAGCCTACAGGGGGGTGAGCAGTTCTTC,CASSLQGGEQFF
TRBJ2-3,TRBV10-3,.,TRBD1,TGTGCCATCGGGACAGGCGGAGGCACAGATACGCAGTATTTT,CAIGTGGGTDTQYF
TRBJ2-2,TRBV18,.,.,TGTGCCAGCTCACCACCGTCCACGGGGACCGGGGAGCTGTTTTTT,CASSPPSTGTGELFF
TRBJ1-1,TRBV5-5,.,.,TGTGCCAGCAGATGGACCTATAACACTGAAGCTTTCTTT,CASRWTYNTEAFF
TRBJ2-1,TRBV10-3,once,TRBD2,TGTGCCATCAGTGATCACCGACTAGCGGGAGGGAACAATGAGCAGTTCTTC,CAISDHRLAGGNNEQFF
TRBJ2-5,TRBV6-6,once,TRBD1,TGTGCCAGCAGCTACCCTAGGGACAGGGGAGAGACCCAGTACTTC,CASSYPRDRGETQYF
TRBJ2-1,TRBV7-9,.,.,TGTGCCAGCAGCTTCCGTGGGGGGTCGGCCCACAATGAGCAGTTCTTC,CASSFRGGSAHNEQFF
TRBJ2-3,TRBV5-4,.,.,TGTGCCAGCAGCTCCGCGGCGACCACAGATACGCAGTATTTT,CASSSAATTDTQYF
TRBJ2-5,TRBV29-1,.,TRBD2,TGCAGCTCAGGGACTAACCAAGAGACCCAGTACTTC,CSSGTNQETQYF
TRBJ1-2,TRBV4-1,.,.,TGCGCCAGCAGCCAAGGGGGGGCAGGACCCACCTACACCTTC,CASSQGGAGPTYTF
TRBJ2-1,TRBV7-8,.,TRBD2,TGTGCCAGCCAGCGGGCCAGTTCGGGACTAGGGACACACAATGAGCAGTTCTTC,CASQRASSGLGTHNEQFF
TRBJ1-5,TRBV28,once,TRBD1,TGTGCCAGCAGTAGGGGACAGTGGGATCAGCCCCAGCATTTT,CASSRGQWDQPQHF
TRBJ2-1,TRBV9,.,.,TGTGCCAGCAGCGTAGCTGGGGAGGCCCACGGGGAGCAGTTCTTC,CASSVAGEAHGEQFF
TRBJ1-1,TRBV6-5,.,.,TGTGCCAGCAGTTACTCGGATCCGAACACTGAAGCTTTCTTT,CASSYSDPNTEAFF